The 13 T cell receptor beta chains reported below all come from one sample, sequenced in a study of blood T cell repertoires in COVID-19. The method was immunoSEQ multiplex PCR; TCRdb's version includes in-frame clones alone and lacks a portion of them. Counted here are some 250,000 clones, over 70% occurring once; the ten biggest clones make up 27%. Sequencing input: peripheral blood. The source is a man aged 35-49 years with acute or convalescent COVID-19.

This clone was observed many times. This sample includes further DNA sequences coding for the same CDR3. The V gene is TRBV6-5, the J gene TRBJ2-7; TRBD2 aligns across 7 bases. Losses at the gene ends were 2 bases for V and 5 bases for J; bases not matched to a gene: 3. Germline lookup yields CDR1 MNHEY and CDR2 SVGAGI. The CDR3 runs to 13 residues. The CDR3 coding sequence is TGTGCCAGCAGTTACCCTGGGAGGGACGAGCAGTACTTC. It encodes CASSYPGRDEQYF.

V gene TRBV30 combines with J gene TRBJ2-7; tentatively, D is TRBD2 (6 bases). Germline V gene data show CDR1 as GTSNPN and CDR2 as SVGIG (reference sequence). CDR3 size: 12 residues. With 6 bases removed from V and 2 bases from J, the gap between germline ends came to 11 bases. The DNA for the CDR3 is TGTGCCTGTACGGGACTTCCCTACGAGCAGTACTTC. It translates to CACTGLPYEQYF.

The chain uses TRBV10-3 and TRBJ2-1, with TRBD2 matching over 9 bases. The V gene end was trimmed by 4 bases and the J gene end by 8 bases; junction bases not matched to a gene: 3. The germline CDR1 and CDR2 sequences are ENHRY and SYGVKD. This CDR3 region has 13 residues. The CDR3 spells CAISAGTSHEQFF. The CDR3 DNA reads as TGTGCCATCAGTGCCGGGACTAGCCATGAGCAGTTCTTC.

The rearrangement links TRBV20-1 to TRBJ1-1; the D gene is possibly TRBD1 (6 bases). This CDR3 comprises 11 residues. The V and J ends lost 4 bases and 9 bases respectively, with 12 bases between them. The V gene's germline CDR1 is DFQATT and CDR2 SNEGSKA (reference sequence). The CDR3 protein is CSAIGGAQAFF. The CDR3 DNA follows: TGCAGTGCTATTGGGGGGGCTCAAGCTTTCTTT.

The rearrangement links TRBV7-6 to TRBJ1-1; 10 bases fit TRBD1. Germline V gene data show CDR1 as SGHVS and CDR2 as FNYEAQ. This CDR3 region has 13 residues. V lost 3 bases and J lost 10; bases outside the gene matches: 5. The CDR3: CASSFRDRGRAFF. The CDR3 DNA follows: TGTGCCAGCAGCTTCCGGGACAGGGGAAGAGCTTTCTTT.

A single count supports this clone. This sequence joins TRBV18 and TRBJ2-7; 9 bases are a match to TRBD2. V dropped 2 bases and J dropped 2; count of bases not matched to a gene: 7. Germline CDR1 reads KGHSH; CDR2 reads LQKENI. This CDR3 has 16 residues. The CDR3 protein is CASSPLGGRGTYEQYF. In DNA, the CDR3 is TGTGCCAGCTCACCATTGGGCGGGAGGGGCACCTACGAGCAGTACTTC.

This clone occurred once. This sequence joins TRBV10-1 and TRBJ2-1, with D possibly TRBD1 on 5 matching bases. Germline CDR1 is WNHNN and CDR2 is SYGVQD (reference sequence). This CDR3 is built from 17 residues. The V and J ends lost 3 bases and 14 bases respectively, with 29 bases between them. CDR3 residues: CASSEPGARQGEICKFF. The DNA for the CDR3 is TGCGCCAGCAGTGAACCCGGTGCGCGGCAGGGCGAGATATGTAAGTTCTTC.

V is TRBV5-6 and J is TRBJ2-2; 7 nucleotides agree with TRBD1. The CDR3 is made up of 14 amino acids. Germline CDR1 reads SGHDT; CDR2 reads YYEEEE. Trimming cost V 7 bases and J 7 bases; bases outside gene matches: 10. The CDR3 here is CASSLGGYIGELFF. CDR3 coding DNA: TGTGCCAGCTCTTTAGGGGGCTATATCGGGGAGCTGTTTTTT.

This clone was seen ten or more times. J is TRBJ1-2 and V is TRBV7-9, with D unclear. CDR1 SEHNR and CDR2 FQNEAQ come from the germline V gene (reference sequence). The V end lost 11 bases, the J end lost 6 bases, and 25 bases lay between the germline ends. The CDR3 is made up of 15 amino acids. The CDR3 nucleotides are TGTGCCCTAGGCCCCGGCGGAAAACTCATCCATGGCTACACCTTC. It encodes CALGPGGKLIHGYTF.

The chain employs TRBV10-3 and TRBJ2-7; 14 nucleotides match TRBD2. The J segment lost 6 bases and the V segment lost 4 bases, leaving 5 bases of the junction unmatched. The CDR3 runs 15 residues. Germline CDR1 and CDR2: ENHRY and SYGVKD. The DNA for the CDR3 is TGTGCCATCAGTGGAACCGGGACTAGCGGGGGCGAGCAGTACTTC. This translates into CAISGTGTSGGEQYF.

Concerning this clone: This sample also contains other DNA sequences that code for the same CDR3. The chain combines TRBV7-9 with TRBJ2-2; D remains unclear. V lost 8 bases, J lost 8 bases, and 21 bases lay in between. The CDR3 length is 15 residues. CDR1 SEHNR and CDR2 FQNEAQ come from the germline V gene (reference sequence). CDR3 loop: CASGVGSRPGGELFF. The CDR3 DNA follows: TGTGCCAGCGGTGTTGGCAGCCGTCCGGGTGGGGAGCTGTTTTTT.

The chain employs TRBV27 and TRBJ2-2, with 7 nucleotides matching TRBD1. The CDR3 is 15 residues long. Looked up from germline, CDR1 is MNHEY and CDR2 is SMNVEV (reference sequence). Unmatched junction bases numbered 3, after V lost 4 bases and J lost 1 base. The CDR3 sequence is CASSSTGVNTGELFF. The DNA of the CDR3 is TGTGCCAGCAGTTCCACAGGGGTGAACACCGGGGAGCTGTTTTTT.

V gene TRBV19 combines with J gene TRBJ2-1; 9 positions match TRBD2. CDR1 is LNHDA, CDR2 SQIVND, per germline (reference sequence). With V trimmed by 8 bases and J by 7 bases, 9 bases remained unmatched. This CDR3 has 14 amino acids. The CDR3 loop reads CASSSLSGRNEQFF. CDR3 nucleotide sequence: TGTGCCAGTTCCTCTCTTAGCGGGAGAAATGAGCAGTTCTTC.